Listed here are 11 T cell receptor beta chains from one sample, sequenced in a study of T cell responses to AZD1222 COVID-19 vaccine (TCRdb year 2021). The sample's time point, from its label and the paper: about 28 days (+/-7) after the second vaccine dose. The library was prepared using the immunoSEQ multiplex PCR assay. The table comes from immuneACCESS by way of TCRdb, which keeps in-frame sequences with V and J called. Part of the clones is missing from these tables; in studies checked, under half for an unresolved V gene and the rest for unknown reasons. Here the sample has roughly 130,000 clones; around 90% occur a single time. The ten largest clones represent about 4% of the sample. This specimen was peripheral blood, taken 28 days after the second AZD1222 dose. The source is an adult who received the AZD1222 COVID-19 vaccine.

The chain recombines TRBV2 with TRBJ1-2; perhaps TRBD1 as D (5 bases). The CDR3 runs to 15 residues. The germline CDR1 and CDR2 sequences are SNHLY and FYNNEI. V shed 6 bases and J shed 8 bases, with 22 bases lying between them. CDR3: CASRGQGGGLGGYTF. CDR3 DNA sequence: TGTGCCAGCAGAGGGCAGGGCGGAGGGCTGGGGGGCTACACCTTC.

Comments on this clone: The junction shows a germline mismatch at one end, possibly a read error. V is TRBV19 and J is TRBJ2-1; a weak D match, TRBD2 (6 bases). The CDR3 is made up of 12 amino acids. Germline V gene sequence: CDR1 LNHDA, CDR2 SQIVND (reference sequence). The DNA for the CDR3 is TGTGCCAGTAGCCCTCTCCGGGAGAGGATTATCTTC. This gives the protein CASSPLRERIIF.

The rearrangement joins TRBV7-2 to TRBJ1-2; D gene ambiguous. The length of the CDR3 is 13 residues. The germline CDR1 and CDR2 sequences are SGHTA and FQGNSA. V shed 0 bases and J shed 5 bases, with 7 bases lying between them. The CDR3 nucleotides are TGTGCCAGCAGCTTAGCTATCGGATATGGCTACACCTTC. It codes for CASSLAIGYGYTF. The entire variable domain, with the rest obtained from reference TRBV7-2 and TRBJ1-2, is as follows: GAGVSQSPSNKVTEKGKDVELRCDPISGHTALYWYRQSLGQGLEFLIYFQGNSAPDKSGLPSDRFSAERTGGSVSTLTIQRTQQEDSAVYLCASSLAIGYGYTFGSGTRLTVV.

This CDR3 reads CASNPGPQSSYTF. In DNA form, the CDR3 reads TGTGCCAGCAACCCGGGACCGCAAAGCAGCTACACCTTC. This sequence joins TRBV5-4 and TRBJ1-2; tentative D call: TRBD1 (5 bases). Germline assignment: CDR1 SGHNT and CDR2 YYREEE (reference sequence). This CDR3 comprises 13 residues. V was clipped by 6 bases and J by 9 bases, with 18 bases between them.

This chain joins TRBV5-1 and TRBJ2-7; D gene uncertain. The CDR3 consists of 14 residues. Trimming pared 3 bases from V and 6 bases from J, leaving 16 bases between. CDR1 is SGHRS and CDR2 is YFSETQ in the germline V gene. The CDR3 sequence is CASSWGGGEPEQYF. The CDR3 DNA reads TGCGCCAGCAGCTGGGGTGGTGGTGAACCCGAGCAGTACTTC.

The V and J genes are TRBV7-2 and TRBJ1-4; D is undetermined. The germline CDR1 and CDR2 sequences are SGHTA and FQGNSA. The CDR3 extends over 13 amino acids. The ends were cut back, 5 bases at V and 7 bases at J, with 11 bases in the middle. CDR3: CASSPVPTEKLFF. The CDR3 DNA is TGTGCCAGCAGCCCAGTTCCGACTGAAAAACTGTTTTTT.

The chain's CDR3 is CASSPFRGDGYTF. CDR3 nucleotide sequence: TGTGCCAGCAGCCCGTTCAGGGGTGATGGCTACACCTTC. This chain uses TRBV28 with TRBJ1-2; possible D gene TRBD1, 6 bases. The CDR3 runs 13 residues. V was trimmed by 6 bases and J by 6 bases, leaving 14 bases between them. Per the germline V gene, CDR1 is MDHEN and CDR2 is SYDVKM.

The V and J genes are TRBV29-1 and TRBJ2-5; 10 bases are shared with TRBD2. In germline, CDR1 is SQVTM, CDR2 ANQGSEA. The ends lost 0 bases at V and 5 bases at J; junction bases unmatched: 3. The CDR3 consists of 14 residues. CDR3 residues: CSVEDLAGVETQYF. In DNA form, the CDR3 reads TGCAGCGTTGAAGATCTAGCGGGAGTGGAGACCCAGTACTTC.

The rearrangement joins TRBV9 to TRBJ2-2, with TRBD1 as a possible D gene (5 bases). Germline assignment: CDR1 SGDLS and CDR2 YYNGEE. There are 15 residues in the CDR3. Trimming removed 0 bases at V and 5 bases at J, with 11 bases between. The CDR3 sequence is CASSVDPGRTGELFF. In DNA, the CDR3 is TGTGCCAGCAGCGTAGATCCAGGGCGGACCGGGGAGCTGTTTTTT.

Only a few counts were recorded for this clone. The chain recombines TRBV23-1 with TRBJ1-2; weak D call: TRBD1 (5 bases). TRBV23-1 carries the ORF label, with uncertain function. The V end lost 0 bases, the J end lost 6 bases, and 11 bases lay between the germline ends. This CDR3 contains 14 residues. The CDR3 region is CASSQSVRDHGYTF. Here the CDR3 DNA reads TGCGCCAGCAGTCAATCGGTCAGGGACCATGGCTACACCTTC.

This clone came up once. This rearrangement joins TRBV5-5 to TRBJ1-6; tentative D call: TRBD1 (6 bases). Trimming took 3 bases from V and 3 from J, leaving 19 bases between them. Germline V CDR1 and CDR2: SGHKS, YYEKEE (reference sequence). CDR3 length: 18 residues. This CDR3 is CASSSPDSDAYYNSPLHF. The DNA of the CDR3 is TGTGCCAGCAGCTCGCCGGACAGCGACGCCTACTATAATTCACCCCTCCACTTT.